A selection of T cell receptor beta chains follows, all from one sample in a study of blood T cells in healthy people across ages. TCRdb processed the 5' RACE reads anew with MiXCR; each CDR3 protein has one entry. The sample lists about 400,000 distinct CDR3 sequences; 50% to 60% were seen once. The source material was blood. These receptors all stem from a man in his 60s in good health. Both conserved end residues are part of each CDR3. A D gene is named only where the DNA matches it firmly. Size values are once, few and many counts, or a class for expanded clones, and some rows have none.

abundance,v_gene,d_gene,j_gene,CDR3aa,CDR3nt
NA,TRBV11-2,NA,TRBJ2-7,CASSSGLLSSYEQYF,TGTGCCAGCAGCTCCGGACTCCTAAGCTCCTACGAGCAGTACTTC
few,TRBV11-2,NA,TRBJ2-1,CASSLERSWNEQFF,TGTGCCAGCAGCTTAGAGCGGAGCTGGAATGAGCAGTTCTTC
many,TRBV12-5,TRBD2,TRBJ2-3,CASGLVLRGADTQYF,TGTGCTAGTGGTTTGGTACTGCGGGGGGCCGATACGCAGTATTTT
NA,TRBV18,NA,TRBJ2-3,CASLKTDTQYF,TGTGCCAGCTTAAAAACAGATACGCAGTATTTT
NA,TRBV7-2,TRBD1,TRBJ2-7,CASRTGSGREQYF,TGTGCCAGCCGGACAGGGAGTGGACGCGAGCAGTACTTC
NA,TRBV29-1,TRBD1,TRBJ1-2,CSVEERTGIYGYTF,TGCAGCGTTGAAGAACGGACAGGGATCTATGGCTACACCTTC
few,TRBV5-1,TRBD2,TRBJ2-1,CASSPDLAGINEQFF,TGCGCCAGCAGCCCGGATCTAGCGGGGATCAATGAGCAGTTCTTC
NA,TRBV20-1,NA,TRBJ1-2,CSLGRMGKLRSNGYTF,TGCAGTCTTGGCCGGATGGGGAAACTTCGCTCTAATGGCTACACCTTC
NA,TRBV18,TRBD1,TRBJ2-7,CTSAQGASYEQYF,TGTACCAGCGCACAGGGGGCTTCCTACGAGCAGTACTTC
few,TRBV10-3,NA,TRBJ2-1,CAGPKHGEQFF,TGTGCCGGACCAAAGCACGGTGAGCAGTTCTTC
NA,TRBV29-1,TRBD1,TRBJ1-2,CSARTGGGGYTF,TGCAGCGCTAGGACAGGGGGCGGTGGCTACACCTTC
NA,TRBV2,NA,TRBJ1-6,CASSEGSPLHF,TGTGCCAGCAGTGAGGGATCACCCCTCCACTTT
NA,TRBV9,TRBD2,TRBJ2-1,CASSPPASGRVVNEQFF,TGTGCCAGCAGCCCCCCAGCTAGCGGGAGGGTAGTCAATGAGCAGTTCTTC
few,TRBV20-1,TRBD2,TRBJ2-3,CSAEGRPGLAGESSTDTQYF,TGCAGTGCTGAGGGACGGCCGGGACTAGCGGGAGAGTCTAGCACAGATACGCAGTATTTT
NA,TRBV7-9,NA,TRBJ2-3,CASSADTLLYF,TGTGCCAGCAGCGCGGACACGTTGCTGTATTTT
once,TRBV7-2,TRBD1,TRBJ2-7,CASSYSNPTGAYEQYF,TGTGCCAGCAGCTATAGTAACCCGACAGGGGCCTACGAGCAGTACTTC
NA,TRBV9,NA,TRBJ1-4,CASSVGWGDEKLFF,TGTGCCAGCAGCGTAGGCTGGGGGGATGAAAAACTGTTTTTT
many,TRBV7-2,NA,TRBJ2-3,CASSLRHIGTGTQYF,TGTGCCAGCAGCTTACGACACATCGGAACGGGTACGCAGTATTTT
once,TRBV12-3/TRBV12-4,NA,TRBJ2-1,CASSAMGYNEQFF,TGTGCCAGCAGTGCAATGGGCTACAATGAGCAGTTCTTC
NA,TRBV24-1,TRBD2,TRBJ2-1,CATRGGNYNEQFF,TGTGCCACCCGGGGGGGGAACTACAATGAGCAGTTCTTC
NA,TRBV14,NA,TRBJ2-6,CACSKQVMANSGANVLTF,TGTGCCTGCAGCAAACAGGTGATGGCAAACTCTGGGGCCAACGTCCTGACTTTC
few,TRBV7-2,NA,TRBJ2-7,CASGGSHYEQYF,TGTGCCAGCGGCGGGTCCCACTACGAGCAGTACTTC
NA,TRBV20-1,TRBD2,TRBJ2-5,CSAPSASSGVLETQYF,TGCAGTGCCCCTTCGGCGTCTAGCGGGGTTCTGGAGACCCAGTACTTC
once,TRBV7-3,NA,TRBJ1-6,CASSSTRLTSNSPLHF,TGTGCCAGCAGCTCCACTAGACTTACGAGTAATTCACCCCTCCACTTT
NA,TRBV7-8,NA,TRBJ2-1,CASSLVEGAYNEQFF,TGTGCCAGCAGCTTGGTAGAAGGGGCCTACAATGAGCAGTTCTTC
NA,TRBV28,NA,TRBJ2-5,CASSFSGVLHQETQYF,TGTGCCAGCAGTTTCTCTGGGGTCCTCCACCAAGAGACCCAGTACTTC
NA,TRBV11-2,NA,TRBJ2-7,CASSLERTAGHEQYF,TGTGCCAGCAGCTTAGAGAGGACAGCGGGCCACGAGCAGTACTTC
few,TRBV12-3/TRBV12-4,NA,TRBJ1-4,CASSLAGEKLFF,TGTGCCAGCAGTTTAGCCGGAGAAAAACTGTTTTTT
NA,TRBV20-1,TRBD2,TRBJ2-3,CSARDPNRGGLHTHTDTQYF,TGCAGTGCTAGAGATCCCAATCGGGGGGGCCTACACACACACACAGATACGCAGTATTTT
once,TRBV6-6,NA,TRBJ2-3,CASSYGVAEDTQYF,TGTGCCAGCAGTTACGGGGTAGCGGAGGATACGCAGTATTTT
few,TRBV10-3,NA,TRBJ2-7,CAISGKGCEQYF,TGTGCCATCAGTGGGAAGGGTTGCGAGCAGTACTTC
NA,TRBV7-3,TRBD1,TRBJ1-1,CASSPTGTNTEAFF,TGTGCCAGCAGCCCGACAGGGACGAACACTGAAGCTTTCTTT
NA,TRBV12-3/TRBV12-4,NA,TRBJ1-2,CASSLPSSGGYTF,TGTGCCAGCAGTCTCCCTTCCAGCGGTGGCTACACCTTC
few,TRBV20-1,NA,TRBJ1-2,CSARTSDNYGYTF,TGCAGTGCTAGGACGTCTGACAACTATGGCTACACCTTC
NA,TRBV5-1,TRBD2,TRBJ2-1,CASSLRLAGGGDEQFF,TGCGCCAGCAGCTTGAGGCTAGCGGGAGGGGGCGATGAGCAGTTCTTC
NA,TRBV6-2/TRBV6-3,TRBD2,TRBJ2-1,CASSYRLAGSSYNEQFF,TGTGCCAGCAGTTACCGACTAGCGGGAAGCTCCTACAATGAGCAGTTCTTC
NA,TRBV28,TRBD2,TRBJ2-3,CAGSLSREHADTQYF,TGTGCCGGCAGTTTATCGCGGGAGCATGCAGATACGCAGTATTTT
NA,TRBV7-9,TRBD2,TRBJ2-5,CASSPPGLRETQYF,TGTGCCAGCAGCCCACCGGGACTACGGGAGACCCAGTACTTC
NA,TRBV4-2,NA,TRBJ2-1,CASSQVVRGASYNEQFF,TGTGCCAGCAGCCAAGTTGTCCGTGGGGCCTCCTACAATGAGCAGTTCTTC
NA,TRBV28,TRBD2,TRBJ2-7,CASMTSGSPIRSYEQYF,TGTGCCAGCATGACTAGCGGCTCCCCGATTCGCTCCTACGAGCAGTACTTC
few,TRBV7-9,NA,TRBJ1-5,CASTGLSNQPQHF,TGTGCCAGCACGGGTTTGAGCAATCAGCCCCAGCATTTT
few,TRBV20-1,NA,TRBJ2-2,CSARDIREATGELFF,TGCAGTGCTAGAGATATCCGGGAAGCCACCGGGGAGCTGTTTTTT
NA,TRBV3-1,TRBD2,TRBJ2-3,CASSLSGGRRIYTDTQYF,TGTGCCAGCAGCCTTAGCGGGGGGAGAAGAATTTACACAGATACGCAGTATTTT
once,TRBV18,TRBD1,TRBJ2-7,CASSGTGGAEQYF,TGTGCCAGCTCGGGAACAGGGGGCGCCGAGCAGTACTTC
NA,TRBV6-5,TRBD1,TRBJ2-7,CASSPQGATIYEQYF,TGTGCCAGCAGTCCACAGGGGGCCACGATCTACGAGCAGTACTTC
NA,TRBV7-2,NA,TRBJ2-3,CAGSLGPSGDTQYF,TGTGCCGGCAGCTTAGGTCCGTCGGGAGATACGCAGTATTTT
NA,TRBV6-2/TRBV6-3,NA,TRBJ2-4,CASKNAGTPKNIQYF,TGTGCCAGCAAGAACGCAGGGACCCCCAAAAACATTCAGTACTTC
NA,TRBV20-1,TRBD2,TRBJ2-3,CSASLAGPQDTQYF,TGCAGTGCTAGCTTAGCGGGGCCCCAAGATACGCAGTATTTT
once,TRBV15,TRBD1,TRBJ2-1,CATSRAGQGQETQFF,TGTGCCACCAGCAGAGCAGGACAGGGCCAAGAGACCCAGTTCTTC